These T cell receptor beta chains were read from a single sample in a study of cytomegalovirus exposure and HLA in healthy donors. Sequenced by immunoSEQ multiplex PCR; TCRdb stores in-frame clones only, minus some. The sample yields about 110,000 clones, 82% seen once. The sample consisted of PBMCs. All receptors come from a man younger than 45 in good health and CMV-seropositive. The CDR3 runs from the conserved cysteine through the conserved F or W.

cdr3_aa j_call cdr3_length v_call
CASSPGQGYGYTF TRBJ1-2 13 TRBV5-1
CASSGGRTGSSPLHF TRBJ1-6 15 TRBV2
CASSTQGNSNQPQHF TRBJ1-5 15 TRBV19
CASSYTGGNGYTF TRBJ1-2 13 TRBV11-2
CSVAFTGKLTGELFF TRBJ2-2 15 TRBV29-1
CASSFREAGELFF TRBJ2-2 13 TRBV7-2
CASSPGRDIGSYEQYF TRBJ2-7 16 TRBV7-9
CASSAGLSTDTQYF TRBJ2-3 14 TRBV2
CASSVGAGASYEQYF TRBJ2-7 15 TRBV6-4
CASSTTEIPYGYTF TRBJ1-2 14 TRBV7-9
CASNTDPYPGELFF TRBJ2-2 14 TRBV6-5
CASSLGRTGANTEAFF TRBJ1-1 16 TRBV5-5
CASSSDRASGNTIYF TRBJ1-3 15 TRBV6-1
CASSAQGMSTEAFF TRBJ1-1 14 TRBV6-6
CASSVKSGYDTIYF TRBJ1-3 14 TRBV9
CASSAGLYFPYEQYF TRBJ2-3 15 TRBV19
CASSEFQTGGELFF TRBJ2-2 14 TRBV2
CASSPRSGTRGTEAFF TRBJ1-1 16 TRBV18
CASSAQIQGVGEQYF TRBJ2-7 15 TRBV11-2
CASSRRVAGGTDTQYF TRBJ2-3 16 TRBV9
CASSSFSAEAFF TRBJ1-1 12 TRBV11-2
CASSLPGTGGNVVEGYTF TRBJ1-2 18 TRBV5-1